The 14 T cell receptor beta chains reported below all come from one sample, sequenced in a study of cytomegalovirus exposure and HLA in healthy donors. Profiling relied on immunoSEQ multiplex PCR, and the TCRdb table lists in-frame clones only, not all of them. The sample yields about 130,000 clones, 89% seen once. Specimen: PBMCs. The receptors here all came from a woman aged 18-29 years in good health and CMV-seropositive.

The rearrangement joins TRBV19 to TRBJ2-7, with 8 nucleotides matching TRBD2. The CDR3 spans 15 residues. The germline V gene encodes CDR1 LNHDA and CDR2 SQIVND (reference sequence). Trimming took 9 bases from V and 0 from J; bases not matched to a gene: 10. Written as DNA, the CDR3 is TGTGCCAGCCGAGCGGGGGCCTCGAGCTCCTACGAGCAGTACTTC. Translation: CASRAGASSSYEQYF.

The rearrangement links TRBV18 to TRBJ1-6; 9 bases match TRBD1. V dropped 2 bases and J dropped 14; count of bases not matched to a gene: 1. CDR3 length equals 12 residues. Germline V lookup: CDR1 KGHSH, CDR2 LQKENI. The CDR3 here is CASSPGDRALHF. The DNA for the CDR3 is TGTGCCAGCTCACCAGGGGACAGGGCCCTCCACTTT.

The rearrangement links TRBV7-6 to TRBJ2-7; D is unclear. V lost 1 base to trimming and J lost 1 base, with 14 bases between them. The length of the CDR3 is 16 residues. CDR1 and CDR2 from the germline V gene are SGHVS and FNYEAQ. The chain's CDR3 is CASSLGLGSNSYEQYF. In nucleotides, the CDR3 is TGTGCCAGCAGCTTAGGGCTAGGCAGCAATTCCTACGAGCAGTACTTC.

This chain links TRBV7-2 with TRBJ2-3, with 8 bases aligning to TRBD2. CDR3 size: 16 residues. V lost 4 bases, J lost 1 base, and 7 bases stayed unmatched. Per the germline V gene, CDR1 is SGHTA and CDR2 is FQGNSA. This CDR3 is CASSSGGGLGTDTQYF. The CDR3 region has the DNA TGTGCCAGCAGCTCCGGCGGGGGGCTGGGCACAGATACGCAGTATTTT.

This clone was detected once. The CDR3 loop reads CASIGTGGDYGYTF. The CDR3 DNA is TGTGCCAGCATTGGGACAGGGGGCGACTATGGCTACACCTTC. The rearrangement links TRBV28 to TRBJ1-2; 12 bases map to TRBD1. Trimming at V came to 7 bases and at J to 3 bases, leaving 3 bases not matched to a gene. Germline-derived CDR1 and CDR2 are MDHEN and SYDVKM. The CDR3 loop spans 14 amino acids.

This clone was observed once. The gene calls are TRBV5-4 and TRBJ2-5, with unresolved D. The V end lost 2 bases, the J end lost 1 base, and 9 bases lay between the germline ends. The germline CDR1 and CDR2 sequences are SGHNT and YYREEE (reference sequence). The CDR3 contains 14 residues. The CDR3 region is CASSFKSRQETQYF. The CDR3 nucleotides read TGTGCCAGCAGCTTCAAGAGCCGCCAAGAGACCCAGTACTTC.

The gene calls are TRBV7-6 and TRBJ2-5; 9 bases are shared with TRBD2. Trimming removed 5 bases from V and 4 bases from J; junction bases left unmatched: 8. The CDR3 sequence is 15 residues long. Germline-derived CDR1 and CDR2 are SGHVS and FNYEAQ. The CDR3 spells CASSPAGGRVETQYF. The DNA for the CDR3 is TGTGCCAGCAGCCCAGCGGGGGGCAGGGTAGAGACCCAGTACTTC.

The CDR3 sequence: CASSYKWMEAYEQYF. CDR3 sequence (DNA): TGTGCCAGCAGTTACAAGTGGATGGAGGCCTACGAGCAGTACTTC. This chain connects TRBV6-5 to TRBJ2-7, with D possibly matching TRBD2 (5 bases). This CDR3 is 15 amino acids long. The germline V and J ends were trimmed by 2 bases and 2 bases, with 13 bases remaining between them. CDR1 and CDR2 (germline): MNHEY, SVGAGI.

The sample holds one count of this clone. This rearrangement joins TRBV5-1 to TRBJ2-5; TRBD2 aligns across 15 bases. CDR3 length equals 16 residues. The germline gives CDR1 SGHRS, CDR2 YFSETQ. Trimming at V came to 3 bases and at J to 4 bases, leaving 4 bases not matched to a gene. The CDR3 DNA follows: TGCGCCAGCAGCTCCGGACTAGCGGGGGGGACAGAGACCCAGTACTTC. Amino acids: CASSSGLAGGTETQYF.

The J gene is TRBJ1-1, the V gene TRBV29-1; D call uncertain. The CDR3 runs 12 residues. The germline V gene has CDR1 SQVTM and CDR2 ANQGSEA. V was clipped by 6 bases and J by 6 bases, with 14 bases between them. The CDR3 DNA sequence: TGCAGCGTGATAGGACTAATCCCTGAAGCTTTCTTT. Encoded protein: CSVIGLIPEAFF.

The V call is TRBV10-3, the J call TRBJ2-5, with 7 nucleotides matching TRBD1. This CDR3 comprises 15 residues. Germline V gene lookup returns CDR1 ENHRY and CDR2 SYGVKD. With V trimmed by 8 bases and J by 1 base, 10 bases remained unmatched. CDR3 loop: CAIGLRGPLQETQYF. CDR3 in DNA: TGTGCCATCGGGCTAAGGGGGCCCCTCCAAGAGACCCAGTACTTC.

This clone showed up just once. This chain uses TRBV5-1 with TRBJ1-1; TRBD1 is a possible D gene (5 bases). V gave up 7 bases and J gave up 5 bases, with 15 bases separating them. CDR1 and CDR2 (germline): SGHRS, YFSETQ. The CDR3 contains 13 residues. CDR3 in amino acids: CASGWGVRTEAFF. CDR3 coding DNA: TGCGCCAGCGGCTGGGGGGTTCGGACTGAAGCTTTCTTT. Complete variable domain (other parts from reference TRBV5-1 and TRBJ1-1): KAGVTQTPRYLIKTRGQQVTLSCSPISGHRSVSWYQQTPGQGLQFLFEYFSETQRNKGNFPGRFSGRQFSNSRSEMNVSTLELGDSALYLCASGWGVRTEAFFGQGTRLTVV.

This rearrangement joins TRBV7-2 to TRBJ2-7; 9 bases are shared with TRBD2. Germline V gives CDR1 SGHTA, CDR2 FQGNSA. The CDR3 length is 18 residues. The J segment lost 0 bases and the V segment lost 3 bases, leaving 12 bases of the junction unmatched. The CDR3 DNA reads TGTGCCAGCAGCTTCCGCTCATTAGCGGGGGCCACCTCCTACGAGCAGTACTTC. It encodes CASSFRSLAGATSYEQYF.

The chain employs TRBV6-5 and TRBJ2-7; 11 bases line up with TRBD2. The V segment lost 4 bases and the J segment 2 bases; nucleotides outside the gene matches: 4. This CDR3 comprises 15 residues. Germline lookup yields CDR1 MNHEY and CDR2 SVGAGI. The CDR3 region has the DNA TGTGCCAGCAGTTCCGGGACTAGCGGCCCCTACGAGCAGTACTTC. Protein: CASSSGTSGPYEQYF.